Presented here are 10 T cell receptor beta chains from one specimen sequenced in a study of blood T cell repertoires in COVID-19. Profiling relied on immunoSEQ multiplex PCR, and the TCRdb table lists in-frame clones only, not all of them. The repertoire holds about 150,000 clones, with 65% to 90% as singletons. The sequencing sample was made of peripheral blood. The receptors were gathered from a woman in her forties or fifties in a cohort sampled during active or convalescent COVID-19.

This clone has just a few counts. This chain uses TRBV7-8 with TRBJ2-3; weak D call: TRBD2 (6 bases). This CDR3 has 16 residues. Germline V gene sequence: CDR1 SGHVS, CDR2 FQNEAQ. V lost 4 bases and J 2 bases, leaving 16 bases between the germline ends. CDR3 bases: TGTGCCAGCAGCTATCGAAGCGGGCTTGACACAGATACGCAGTATTTT. This encodes CASSYRSGLDTDTQYF.

The V and J genes are TRBV19 and TRBJ2-7, with TRBD1 as a possible D gene (6 bases). V shed 4 bases and J shed 2 bases, with 15 bases lying between them. The germline CDR1 and CDR2 sequences are LNHDA and SQIVND (reference sequence). This CDR3 is 15 amino acids long. CDR3 region: CASSSRQVYTYEQYF. The CDR3 nucleotides read TGTGCCAGTAGTAGCCGACAGGTCTATACCTACGAGCAGTACTTC.

This clone was seen just once. The chain employs TRBV9 and TRBJ2-2, with a possible D match to TRBD1 (6 bases). V was cut by 7 bases and J by 1 base, with 11 bases left in between. This CDR3 is 14 amino acids long. Germline CDR1 SGDLS, CDR2 YYNGEE. This CDR3 is CASGPGQNTGELFF. The CDR3 bases are TGTGCCAGCGGACCGGGACAGAACACCGGGGAGCTGTTTTTT.

This clone came up once. V gene TRBV19 combines with J gene TRBJ2-2; 7 bases match TRBD1. The V gene's germline CDR1 is LNHDA and CDR2 SQIVND (reference sequence). This CDR3 is built from 14 residues. The V segment lost 7 bases and the J segment 6 bases; nucleotides outside the gene matches: 8. The CDR3 sequence: CASTLTGIAGELFF. The CDR3 nucleotides read TGTGCCAGTACCCTGACAGGGATTGCCGGGGAGCTGTTTTTT.

The chain carries TRBV20-1 and TRBJ2-3; TRBD2 is a possible D gene (6 bases). V lost 6 bases to trimming and J lost 10 bases, with 14 bases between them. The germline V gene has CDR1 DFQATT and CDR2 SNEGSKA (reference sequence). This CDR3 comprises 11 residues. The CDR3 bases are TGCAGTGCGTCAGTCGGGGGTGCGCAGTATTTT. This gives the protein CSASVGGAQYF.

This chain connects TRBV18 to TRBJ2-3, with 8 nucleotides matching TRBD1. Germline CDR1 is KGHSH and CDR2 is LQKENI. The V gene end was trimmed by 6 bases and the J gene end by 4 bases; junction bases not matched to a gene: 0. This CDR3 is built from 12 residues. The CDR3 DNA is TGTGCCAGCTCGACAGGGGCAGATACGCAGTATTTT. Amino acid sequence: CASSTGADTQYF.

The CDR3 protein is CASSPPRGYNSPLHF. CDR3 bases: TGTGCCAGCAGCCCCCCACGGGGCTATAATTCACCCCTCCACTTT. The chain combines TRBV7-8 with TRBJ1-6; D remains ambiguous. CDR1 SGHVS and CDR2 FQNEAQ come from the germline V gene. V dropped 5 bases and J dropped 3 bases, with 11 bases sitting between them. This CDR3 is 15 amino acids long.

The J gene is TRBJ2-7, the V gene TRBV9; 8 nucleotides match TRBD1. The V gene's germline CDR1 is SGDLS and CDR2 YYNGEE. Unmatched junction bases numbered 6, after V lost 0 bases and J lost 4 bases. The CDR3 loop spans 15 amino acids. The CDR3 coding sequence is TGTGCCAGCAGCGTAGGTGGACAGGGAAGATACGAGCAGTACTTC. It translates to CASSVGGQGRYEQYF.

This rearrangement joins TRBV6-5 to TRBJ1-2; 8 bases map to TRBD1. This CDR3 is 15 amino acids long. The germline gives CDR1 MNHEY, CDR2 SVGAGI. V dropped 10 bases and J dropped 4; count of bases not matched to a gene: 14. The CDR3 loop reads CAIQLMSTGAYGYTF. CDR3 in DNA: TGTGCCATCCAGCTTATGTCGACAGGGGCCTATGGCTACACCTTC.

The V call is TRBV10-3, the J call TRBJ2-7; TRBD2 matches 14 bases. The V and J ends lost 6 bases and 6 bases, in that order; junction bases with no gene match: 4. CDR3 length: 14 residues. Germline values: CDR1 ENHRY, CDR2 SYGVKD. The CDR3, as DNA: TGTGCCATCAGGGGGACTAGCGGGGGTGGCGAGCAGTACTTC. Its protein is CAIRGTSGGGEQYF.